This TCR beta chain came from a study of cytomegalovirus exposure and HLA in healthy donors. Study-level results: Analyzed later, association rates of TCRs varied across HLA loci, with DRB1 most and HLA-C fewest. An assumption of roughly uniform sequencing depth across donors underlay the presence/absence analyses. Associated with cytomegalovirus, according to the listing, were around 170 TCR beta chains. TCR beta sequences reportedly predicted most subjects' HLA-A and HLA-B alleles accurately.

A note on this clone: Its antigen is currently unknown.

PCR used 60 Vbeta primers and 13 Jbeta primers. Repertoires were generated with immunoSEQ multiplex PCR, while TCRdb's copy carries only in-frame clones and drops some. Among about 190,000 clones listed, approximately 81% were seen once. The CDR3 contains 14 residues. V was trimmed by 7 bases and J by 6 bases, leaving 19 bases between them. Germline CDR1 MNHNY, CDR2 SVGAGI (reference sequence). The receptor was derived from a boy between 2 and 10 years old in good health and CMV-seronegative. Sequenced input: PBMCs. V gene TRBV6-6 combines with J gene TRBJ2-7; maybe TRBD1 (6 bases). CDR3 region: CASNPRKGRGEQYF. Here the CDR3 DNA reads TGTGCCAGCAACCCCCGGAAGGGCAGGGGCGAGCAGTACTTC.